This TCR beta chain originates from a study of T cell responses to AZD1222 COVID-19 vaccine. Broader study findings: Repertoires were collected only later (after the peak T cell response had occurred). Vaccine-related CD4 TCRs covered spike, predominating at 160-218 and 743-854. Two AZD1222 administrations were followed by greater Spike-specific TCR breadth and depth.

CDR1 and CDR2 (germline): SGHTS, YDEGEE. V was clipped by 4 bases and J by 9 bases, with 11 bases between them. The CDR3 loop spans 13 amino acids. Sequenced by immunoSEQ multiplex PCR; TCRdb stores in-frame clones only, minus some. The table lists approximately 140,000 clones, roughly 91% of them singletons. Comment on this clone: The antigen remains unidentified.

Sequencing used peripheral blood, obtained on day 0 of AZD1222 vaccination. This TCR derives from an adult in good health. The chain joins TRBV5-8 to TRBJ1-6; D not resolved. CDR3 residues: CASSRWLSSPLHF. DNA of the CDR3: TGTGCCAGCAGCCGTTGGCTTTCTTCACCCCTCCACTTT.